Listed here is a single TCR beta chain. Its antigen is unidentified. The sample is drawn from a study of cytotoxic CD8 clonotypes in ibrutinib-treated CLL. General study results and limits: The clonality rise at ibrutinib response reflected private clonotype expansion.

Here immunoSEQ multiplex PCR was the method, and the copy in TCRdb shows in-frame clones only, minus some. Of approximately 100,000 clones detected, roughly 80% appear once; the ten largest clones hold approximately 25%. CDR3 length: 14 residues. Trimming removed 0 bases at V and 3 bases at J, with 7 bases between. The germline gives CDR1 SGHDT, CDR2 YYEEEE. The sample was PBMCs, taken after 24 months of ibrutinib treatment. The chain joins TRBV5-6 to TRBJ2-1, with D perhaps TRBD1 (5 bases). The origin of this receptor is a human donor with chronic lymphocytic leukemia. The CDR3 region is CASSLGGYYNEQFF. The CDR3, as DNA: TGTGCCAGCAGCTTGGGGGGCTACTACAATGAGCAGTTCTTC.